These T cell receptor beta chains were read from a single sample in a study of T cell responses to AZD1222 COVID-19 vaccine. Using immunoSEQ multiplex PCR, the repertoire was profiled, and TCRdb retains in-frame clones only, with some absent. The data contain about 160,000 clones, about 93% of them singletons. The material was peripheral blood, obtained on day 0 of AZD1222 vaccination. These receptors all come from an adult in good health. CDR3s include the opening cysteine and the closing phenylalanine or tryptophan. The D gene is left open where the match is weak. Size is omitted from some rows. Given values are once, few, many or a class for expanded clones.

NA	TRBJ1-1	once	TRBV6-5	CASSYSYGGEYAFF	TGTGCCAGCAGTTACTCGTATGGAGGGGAGTATGCTTTCTTT
NA	TRBJ2-2	NA	TRBV7-9	CASSARQGGTGELFF	TGTGCCAGCAGCGCTAGACAGGGAGGAACCGGGGAGCTGTTTTTT
TRBD1	TRBJ2-2	NA	TRBV5-1	CASSLANRGLDTGELFF	TGCGCCAGCAGCTTGGCCAACAGGGGGCTTGACACCGGGGAGCTGTTTTTT
NA	TRBJ1-1	once	TRBV6-5	CASRTGLITEAFF	TGTGCCAGCAGAACAGGGTTAATCACTGAAGCTTTCTTT
NA	TRBJ1-2	NA	TRBV6-1	CASSEAAYGYTF	TGTGCCAGCAGTGAAGCGGCCTATGGCTACACCTTC
NA	TRBJ1-1	NA	TRBV28	CASRPHDSMKHTEAFF	TGTGCCAGCAGGCCCCACGACAGCATGAAACACACTGAAGCTTTCTTT
NA	TRBJ1-6	NA	TRBV7-2	CASSLSGAPNSPLHF	TGTGCCAGCAGCTTATCTGGGGCTCCCAATTCACCCCTCCACTTT
NA	TRBJ2-5	NA	TRBV6-1	CASSEARTLWETQYF	TGTGCCAGCAGTGAAGCTCGGACCCTGTGGGAGACCCAGTACTTC
TRBD2	TRBJ2-2	NA	TRBV6-4	CASSQTSGLTGELFF	TGTGCCAGCAGCCAGACTAGCGGATTAACCGGGGAGCTGTTTTTT
TRBD1	TRBJ1-2	NA	TRBV15	CATSQGAGDYGYTF	TGTGCCACCAGCCAGGGGGCCGGTGACTATGGCTACACCTTC
NA	TRBJ2-2	NA	TRBV14	CASSQGRWQGSYGTGELFF	TGTGCCAGCAGCCAAGGAAGGTGGCAGGGGAGTTACGGCACCGGGGAGCTGTTTTTT
NA	TRBJ2-1	NA	TRBV11-2	CASSVRRDTEPHNEQFF	TGTGCCAGCAGCGTGCGCCGGGACACAGAACCCCACAATGAGCAGTTCTTC
NA	TRBJ1-3	NA	TRBV5-1	CASSRRGSSGNTIYF	TGCGCCAGCAGCAGACGCGGAAGCTCTGGAAACACCATATATTTT
NA	TRBJ1-2	NA	TRBV6-1	CASSESVGTADDYTF	TGTGCCAGCAGTGAAAGCGTCGGGACGGCGGACGACTACACCTTC
TRBD1	TRBJ1-6	NA	TRBV5-1	CASSAGQGAKNSPLHF	TGCGCCAGCAGCGCCGGACAGGGGGCGAAGAATTCACCCCTCCACTTT